This is a list of T cell receptor beta chains from one sample in a study of T-cell reconstitution after alpha-beta-depleted transplantation in children. TCRdb passed the PCR reads through MiXCR, listing each CDR3 protein once. Seen here are almost 250,000 distinct CDR3 sequences, about 23% observed once, and the top ten hold roughly 2.6%. The specimen comprised PBMCs, sampled before TCRalphabeta/CD19-depleted stem cell transplant. The source is a girl aged 2-10 years with Fanconi anemia, due to receive a stem cell transplant. Both conserved end residues are part of each CDR3. Each record gives: J gene, D gene, V gene, clone size, CDR3 protein, CDR3 DNA. A D gene is named only where the DNA matches it firmly. Size is omitted from some rows. Given values are once, few, many or a class for expanded clones.

TRBJ1-5 | TRBD1 | TRBV20-1 | many | CSARVGQGNQPQHF | TGCAGTGCTAGAGTAGGACAGGGCAATCAGCCCCAGCATTTT
TRBJ2-7 | TRBD2 | TRBV20-1 | . | CSARRSLAGVYEQYF | TGCAGTGCTAGGAGATCACTAGCGGGAGTCTACGAGCAGTACTTC
TRBJ2-7 | . | TRBV7-8 | . | CARSRSSYEQYF | TGTGCCAGGAGCCGGAGCAGTTACGAGCAGTACTTC
TRBJ2-1 | . | TRBV7-2 | many | CASSLETDNEQFF | TGTGCCAGCAGCTTAGAAACCGACAATGAGCAGTTCTTC
TRBJ2-7 | . | TRBV29-1 | few | CSVVTNPYEQYF | TGCAGCGTTGTAACTAACCCTTACGAGCAGTACTTC
TRBJ1-1 | . | TRBV5-1 | few | CASSLQGIGNTEAFF | TGCGCCAGCAGCTTACAGGGAATCGGGAACACTGAAGCTTTCTTT
TRBJ1-2 | . | TRBV29-1 | . | CSVTTGLGGYTF | TGCAGCGTCACAACAGGGTTGGGTGGCTACACCTTC
TRBJ2-3 | TRBD1 | TRBV27 | . | CASSVQGVRDTQYF | TGTGCCAGCAGTGTACAGGGGGTTAGAGATACGCAGTATTTT
TRBJ2-1 | TRBD2 | TRBV7-3 | few | CASSSLGGSIYNEQFF | TGTGCCAGCAGCTCCCTTGGCGGGAGTATCTACAATGAGCAGTTCTTC
TRBJ2-3 | . | TRBV29-1 | few | CSVVARADTQYF | TGCAGCGTTGTCGCTAGAGCAGATACGCAGTATTTT
TRBJ2-7 | TRBD2 | TRBV15 | . | CATSRDSGTKFYEQYF | TGTGCCACCAGCAGAGATAGCGGGACAAAATTCTACGAGCAGTACTTC
TRBJ2-7 | TRBD1 | TRBV28 | few | CASSRGQGYEQYF | TGTGCCAGCAGCCGGGGACAGGGATACGAGCAGTACTTC
TRBJ2-5 | . | TRBV6-5 | . | CASSYRGGGGETQYF | TGTGCCAGCAGTTATAGGGGGGGCGGTGGAGAGACCCAGTACTTC
TRBJ2-2 | . | TRBV6-5 | few | CASSYRQLYTGELFF | TGTGCCAGCAGTTACAGGCAGCTGTACACCGGGGAGCTGTTTTTT
TRBJ2-1 | TRBD2 | TRBV24-1 | . | CATSDLRGTSGKYNEQFF | TGTGCCACCAGTGATCTTCGGGGGACTAGCGGAAAATACAATGAGCAGTTCTTC
TRBJ2-1 | . | TRBV20-1 | many | CSASVGSPYNEQFF | TGCAGTGCTAGTGTCGGATCTCCTTACAATGAGCAGTTCTTC
TRBJ2-7 | . | TRBV28 | many | CASSLNYEQYF | TGTGCCAGCAGTCTAAACTACGAGCAGTACTTC
TRBJ2-1 | TRBD2 | TRBV9 | few | CASSKSGGPYNEQFF | TGTGCCAGCAGCAAGAGCGGGGGGCCTTACAATGAGCAGTTCTTC
TRBJ2-7 | TRBD1 | TRBV29-1 | many | CSGGTGLEYEQYF | TGCAGCGGCGGGACAGGGTTGGAATACGAGCAGTACTTC
TRBJ2-2 | TRBD1 | TRBV2 | . | CASTMDRGRGGELFF | TGTGCCAGCACGATGGACAGGGGGCGTGGCGGGGAGCTGTTTTTT
TRBJ2-1 | . | TRBV20-1 | many | CSASDPGPWVRNEQFF | TGCAGTGCTAGTGATCCAGGGCCGTGGGTACGCAATGAGCAGTTCTTC
TRBJ2-3 | TRBD1 | TRBV4-1 | . | CASSGYRGENSDTQYF | TGCGCCAGCAGCGGGTACAGGGGAGAAAATTCGGATACGCAGTATTTT
TRBJ2-6 | TRBD1 | TRBV3-1 | once | CASSQQTGTGANVLTF | TGTGCCAGCAGCCAACAGACAGGGACTGGGGCCAACGTCCTGACTTTC
TRBJ2-5 | . | TRBV12-3/TRBV12-4 | few | CASSLTGVLETQYF | TGTGCCAGCAGTCTGACTGGCGTTTTAGAGACCCAGTACTTC